This T cell receptor (beta chain) was observed in a study of beta chain features in type 1 diabetes. Broader study findings: Within each of all four CD4+ subsets, Type 1 diabetes patients had TCRB CDR3s that were moderately but significantly shorter.

Of the isolated RNA, all was reverse transcribed, and so the sequenced material was expressed TCRB transcripts. Generated by immunoSEQ multiplex PCR, the TCRdb table keeps only in-frame clones and is missing some. In the table there are 200,000 to 300,000 clones, approximately 11% of which are singletons. The table lists this clone with a few counts. The antigen is not known. V was pared by 2 bases and J by 1 base, with 7 bases of the junction left unmatched. From germline, CDR1 is SGHRS and CDR2 YFSETQ. This CDR3 region has 16 residues. The source of this sequence is a man aged 25 to 45 with type 1 diabetes. The chain couples TRBV5-1 to TRBJ2-3; 7 bases are shared with TRBD2. Sequencing used naive CD4+ T cells from blood. This CDR3 is CASSLTTGLRTDTQYF. CDR3 sequence (DNA): TGCGCCAGCAGCTTAACCACGGGACTACGCACAGATACGCAGTATTTT.